Presented here are 18 T cell receptor beta chains from one specimen sequenced in a study of spatial heterogeneity in lung cancer. MiXCR was run by TCRdb on the 5' RACE reads, yielding one entry per CDR3 protein. The sample yields approximately 11,000 distinct CDR3 sequences, more than 4.5% seen once. Time point described: sample taken at primary tumor resection. Whole-study findings and limits: Tumor mutation counts were tracked by expanded intratumoral alpha and beta TCR counts.

Which antigens these TCRs recognize remains unknown. The starting material was lung tumor tissue, obtained at surgery. The receptors derive from a male donor with early-stage non-small cell lung cancer.

This clonotype was picked up many times. Within a library made for alpha chains, this beta chain is off target, and its count is uninformative. The V call is TRBV20-1, the J call TRBJ1-6, with a possible D match to TRBD1 (6 bases). Germline lookup yields CDR1 DFQATT and CDR2 SNEGSKA (reference sequence). Trimming cost V 6 bases and J 2 bases, with 14 bases left between them. The CDR3 spans 15 residues. CDR3 protein: CSAPRGMAYNSPLHF. CDR3 in DNA: TGCAGTGCCCCAAGGGGGATGGCCTATAATTCACCCCTCCACTTT.

About this clonotype itself: This beta chain appears as a stray read in a library generated for alpha chains; its size is not informative. The CDR3 sequence is CASSQDRTSGSFNEQFF. CDR3 coding DNA: TGTGCCAGCAGCCAAGATAGGACTAGCGGGAGTTTTAATGAGCAGTTCTTC. The chain combines TRBV4-2 with TRBJ2-1; 13 positions match TRBD2. There are 17 residues in the CDR3. Germline lookup yields CDR1 LGHNA and CDR2 YNFKEQ. The V gene end was trimmed by 0 bases and the J gene end by 7 bases; junction bases not matched to a gene: 6.

Judged by abundance, this clonotype is medium-sized (0.01 to 0.1%). This beta chain is a stray read from a library made for alpha chains; its abundance is not meaningful. This rearrangement joins TRBV20-1 to TRBJ2-3; D is unclear. The CDR3 contains 12 residues. With 3 bases removed from V and 3 bases from J, the gap between germline ends came to 7 bases. Germline assignment: CDR1 DFQATT and CDR2 SNEGSKA (reference sequence). The DNA for the CDR3 is TGCAGTGCTAGTCGAGAGACAGATACGCAGTATTTT. Its protein is CSASRETDTQYF.

By proportion, this clonotype is large. A library prepared for alpha chains yielded this beta chain as an off-target read; its size is of little meaning. This chain links TRBV6-6 with TRBJ2-1; D might be TRBD2 (6 bases). The V end was cut by 5 bases, the J end by 3 bases, with 14 bases between. The CDR3 loop spans 15 amino acids. CDR1 MNHNY and CDR2 SVGAGI come from the germline V gene (reference sequence). CDR3 in DNA: TGTGCCAGCAGTCTCCGGGACTTCCTCTACAATGAGCAGTTCTTC. It codes for CASSLRDFLYNEQFF.

This clonotype was picked up many times. The library was built for alpha chains, so this beta chain is an off-target read and its size means little. V gene TRBV20-1 combines with J gene TRBJ2-3; D not certain. CDR3 length equals 14 residues. Germline V gives CDR1 DFQATT, CDR2 SNEGSKA (reference sequence). Trimming stripped 1 base from V and 7 bases from J, with 15 bases between. CDR3 region: CSARAYLDLNTQYF. In DNA form, the CDR3 reads TGCAGTGCTAGAGCGTACCTCGACCTCAATACGCAGTATTTT.

This clonotype was detected ten times or more. For a library built for alpha chains, this beta chain is a stray read; little rests on its size. CDR3 bases: TGCAGTGCTTCAGACAGGGGGCGCACCGGGGCCAACGTCCTGACTTTC. Translation: CSASDRGRTGANVLTF. The chain couples TRBV20-1 to TRBJ2-6, with 10 bases identical to TRBD1. CDR1 DFQATT and CDR2 SNEGSKA come from the germline V gene (reference sequence). The CDR3 extends over 16 amino acids. The ends lost 5 bases at V and 4 bases at J; junction bases unmatched: 8.

This clonotype was seen many times. For a library built for alpha chains, this beta chain is a stray read; little rests on its size. The CDR3 spells CASSAFEGEGELFF. As DNA, the CDR3 is TGTGCCAGCAGTGCGTTCGAGGGGGAGGGGGAGCTGTTTTTT. The genes are TRBV27 and TRBJ2-2; the D gene is possibly TRBD1 (6 bases). V was clipped by 5 bases and J by 8 bases, with 15 bases between them. The CDR3 runs to 14 residues. Looked up from germline, CDR1 is MNHEY and CDR2 is SMNVEV (reference sequence).

In this sample, this clonotype is large. Because the library targeted alpha chains, this beta chain is an off-target read whose size means little. This sequence joins TRBV20-1 and TRBJ2-7; D is perhaps TRBD1 or TRBD2 (5 bases each). V lost 4 bases, J lost 3 bases, and 25 bases lay in between. CDR1 and CDR2 (germline): DFQATT, SNEGSKA (reference sequence). The CDR3 is 17 amino acids. The CDR3: CSATLRDDSLPDYEQYF. CDR3 sequence (DNA): TGCAGTGCTACCCTACGGGACGACTCCCTACCAGACTACGAGCAGTACTTC.

This clonotype was observed a few times. Found in a library prepared for alpha chains, this beta chain is an off-target read, and its abundance has little meaning. The chain couples TRBV7-2 to TRBJ1-6; TRBD1 matches at 8 bases. The J segment lost 6 bases and the V segment lost 1 base, leaving 5 bases of the junction unmatched. The CDR3 is made up of 16 amino acids. Germline V CDR1 and CDR2: SGHTA, FQGNSA. CDR3 sequence (DNA): TGTGCCAGCAGCTTAGATTGGACAGGGACTAATTCACCCCTCCACTTT. Encoded protein: CASSLDWTGTNSPLHF.

Comments on this clonotype: The library was built for alpha chains, so this beta chain is an off-target read and its size means little. The chain uses TRBV28 and TRBJ1-6; unclear D gene. CDR1 and CDR2 (germline): MDHEN, SYDVKM. Trimming left V 2 bases short and J 10 bases short, with 6 bases between. This CDR3 has 12 residues. CDR3 region: CASSLLPSPLHF. CDR3 in DNA: TGTGCCAGCAGTTTACTTCCCTCACCCCTCCACTTT.

About this clonotype itself: Since the library was made to target alpha chains, this beta chain is a stray read and its abundance is not meaningful. The V and J genes are TRBV3-1 and TRBJ2-5; 8 nucleotides align to TRBD2. V was pared by 1 base and J by 5 bases, with 6 bases of the junction left unmatched. Per germline, CDR1 LGHDT and CDR2 YNNKEL (reference sequence). The CDR3 totals 15 residues. CDR3 region: CASSQAEREYETQYF. The CDR3 DNA is TGTGCCAGCAGCCAAGCGGAGCGGGAGTATGAGACCCAGTACTTC.

This clonotype has at least ten counts. This beta chain appears as a stray read in a library generated for alpha chains; its size is not informative. V usage is TRBV6-2 or TRBV6-3 and J usage is TRBJ1-5, with TRBD1 matching over 12 bases. The CDR3 is 16 residues long. Looked up from germline, CDR1 is MNHEY and CDR2 is SVGEGT. Trimming removed 6 bases from V and 7 bases from J; junction bases left unmatched: 10. The CDR3 bases are TGTGCCAGCAGCCCCCCGGGACAGGGGGCTCGCCAGCCCCAGCATTTT. Its translation: CASSPPGQGARQPQHF.

In its sample, this clonotype was seen many times. Little can be read into the size of this beta chain, an off-target read in a library designed for alpha chains. This sequence joins TRBV9 and TRBJ2-7, with 9 bases matching TRBD1. This CDR3 contains 14 residues. Looked up from germline, CDR1 is SGDLS and CDR2 is YYNGEE. After removal of 3 bases from V and 4 bases from J, the junction contained 5 bases not matched to a gene. Here the CDR3 DNA reads TGTGCCAGCAGCGAGGGACAGGGCCTGTACGAGCAGTACTTC. Its protein product is CASSEGQGLYEQYF.

This clonotype qualifies as medium-sized. Because this beta chain is a stray read in a library intended to capture alpha chains, its abundance should not be given much weight. The rearrangement joins TRBV20-1 to TRBJ1-4; TRBD1 agrees at 7 bases. Germline lookup yields CDR1 DFQATT and CDR2 SNEGSKA (reference sequence). The CDR3 spans 15 residues. The V segment lost 1 base and the J segment 6 bases; nucleotides outside the gene matches: 8. DNA of the CDR3: TGCAGTGCTAGAGGGGAGGGGGCTCTGCATGAAAAACTGTTTTTT. Amino acids: CSARGEGALHEKLFF.

Regarding this clonotype: An end of the junction differs from the germline gene, which may be a read error. A library prepared for alpha chains yielded this beta chain as an off-target read; its size is of little meaning. V gene TRBV4-3 combines with J gene TRBJ2-7, with TRBD1 matching over 10 bases. The CDR3 is 14 amino acids. Germline loops: CDR1 LGHNA, CDR2 YSLEER. CDR3 residues: CASSEDRGPREQYF. The CDR3 region has the DNA TGCGCCAGCAGCGAAGACAGGGGGCCACGGGAGCAGTACTTC.

As for this clonotype: The library was built for alpha chains, so this beta chain is an off-target read and its size means little. This chain joins TRBV9 and TRBJ2-3; D not certain. This CDR3 spans 12 amino acids. Looked up from germline, CDR1 is SGDLS and CDR2 is YYNGEE. V was shortened by 0 bases and J by 5 bases, with 4 bases between the two germline ends. For the CDR3, the DNA is TGTGCCAGCAGCGTAGACAGAGATACGCAGTATTTT. Amino acid sequence: CASSVDRDTQYF.

The table lists this clonotype with many counts. This beta chain appears as a stray read in a library generated for alpha chains; its size is not informative. V and J are TRBV20-1 and TRBJ2-3, with TRBD2 matching over 10 bases. The CDR3 is made up of 15 amino acids. With V trimmed by 5 bases and J by 1 base, 6 bases remained unmatched. Germline loops: CDR1 DFQATT, CDR2 SNEGSKA (reference sequence). CDR3 DNA sequence: TGCAGTGCTTTCAGCGGGGGGGCCGGCACAGATACGCAGTATTTT. It is translated as CSAFSGGAGTDTQYF.

Concerning this clonotype: This beta chain turned up in a library designed for alpha chains; as an off-target read, its abundance says little. The chain employs TRBV6-2 or TRBV6-3 and TRBJ2-3, with D perhaps matching TRBD1 or TRBD2 (5 bases each). The ends were cut back, 0 bases at V and 6 bases at J, with 10 bases in the middle. In germline, CDR1 is MNHEY, CDR2 SVGEGT. The CDR3 loop spans 14 amino acids. The CDR3 nucleotides read TGTGCCAGCAGTTACTCTCCAGAGGGGGATACGCAGTATTTT. This codes for CASSYSPEGDTQYF.